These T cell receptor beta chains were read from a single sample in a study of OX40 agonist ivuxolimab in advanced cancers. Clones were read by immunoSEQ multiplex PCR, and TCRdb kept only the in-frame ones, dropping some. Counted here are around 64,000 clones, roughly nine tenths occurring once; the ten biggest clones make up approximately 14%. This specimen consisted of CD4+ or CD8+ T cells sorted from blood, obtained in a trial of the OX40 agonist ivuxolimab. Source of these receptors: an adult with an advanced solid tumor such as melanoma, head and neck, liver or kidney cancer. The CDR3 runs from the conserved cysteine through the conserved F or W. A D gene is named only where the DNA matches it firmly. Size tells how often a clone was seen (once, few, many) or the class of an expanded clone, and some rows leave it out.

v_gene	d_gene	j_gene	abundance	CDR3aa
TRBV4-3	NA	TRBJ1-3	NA	CASSQEKGPYHSGNTIYF
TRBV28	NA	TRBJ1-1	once	CASSLRSIGERNEAFF
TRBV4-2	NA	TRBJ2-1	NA	CASSHLGGEQFF
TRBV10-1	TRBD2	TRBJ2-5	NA	CASSEAGGREETQYF
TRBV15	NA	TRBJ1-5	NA	CATSRGDNQPQHF
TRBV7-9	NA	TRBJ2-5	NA	CASSLSYGGETQYF
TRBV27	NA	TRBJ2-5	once	CASSPGTARETQYF
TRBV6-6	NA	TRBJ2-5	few	CASSYVGREETQYF
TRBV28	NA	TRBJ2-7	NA	CASSLSGLLYEQYF
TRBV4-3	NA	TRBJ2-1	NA	CASSQDAEENEQFF
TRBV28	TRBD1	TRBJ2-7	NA	CASSHGTTGGAIPYEQYF
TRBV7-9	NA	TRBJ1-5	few	CASSSDHQPQHF
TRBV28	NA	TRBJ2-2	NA	CASSFGGELFF
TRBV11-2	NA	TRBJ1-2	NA	CASRPSGIGGYTF
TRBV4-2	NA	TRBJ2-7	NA	CASSQGQDEQYF
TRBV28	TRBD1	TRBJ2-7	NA	CASRMSGGAGFYEQYF
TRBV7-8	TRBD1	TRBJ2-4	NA	CASSGQGWENIQYF
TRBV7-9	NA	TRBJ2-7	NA	CASSTGKGIPYEQYF
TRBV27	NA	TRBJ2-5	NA	CASSLFSGAETQYF
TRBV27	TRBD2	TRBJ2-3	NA	CASSLWSGSIEDTQYF
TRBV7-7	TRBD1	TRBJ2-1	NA	CASSPGTGVFNEQFF
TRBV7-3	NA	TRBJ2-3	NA	CASSLRDATDTQYF
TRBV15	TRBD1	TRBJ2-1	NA	CATSKTGTVPNEQFF
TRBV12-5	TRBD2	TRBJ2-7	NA	CASGTSGLGEQYF
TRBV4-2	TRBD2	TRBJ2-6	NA	CASSQATSGVSGANVLTF
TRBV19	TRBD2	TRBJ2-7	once	CASSSLTSGGYEQYF
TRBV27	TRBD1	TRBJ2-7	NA	CASSLGTGYEQYF
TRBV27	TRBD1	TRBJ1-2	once	CASSRYPTGVDGYTF
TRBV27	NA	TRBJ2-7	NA	CASSLGAPYEQYF
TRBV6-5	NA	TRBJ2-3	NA	CASSGSSTDTQYF
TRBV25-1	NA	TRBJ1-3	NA	CASSVVLDSGNTIYF
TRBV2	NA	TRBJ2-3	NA	CASSYGPTDTQYF
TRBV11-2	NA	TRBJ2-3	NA	CASSSQGFLTDTQYF
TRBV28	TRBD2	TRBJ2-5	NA	CASSPTIVVGRDGETQYF
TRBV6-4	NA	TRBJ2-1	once	CASSDRGPYNEQFF
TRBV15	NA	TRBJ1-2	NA	CATHPSGGNGYTF
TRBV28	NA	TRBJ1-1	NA	CASSSTAGGEAFF
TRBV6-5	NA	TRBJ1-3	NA	CASSYPASGNTIYF
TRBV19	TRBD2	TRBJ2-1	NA	CASSIDRLAQVEQFF
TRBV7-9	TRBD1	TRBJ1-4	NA	CASSLGGQSNEKLFF
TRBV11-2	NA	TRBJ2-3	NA	CASSLDGDTQYF
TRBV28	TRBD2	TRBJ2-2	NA	CASSSPTSGIGGELFF
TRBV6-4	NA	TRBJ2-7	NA	CASSDSLGDEQYF
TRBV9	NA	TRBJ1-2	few	CASSSSGGDYGYTF
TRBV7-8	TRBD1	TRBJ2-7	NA	CASSSTGAIYEQYF
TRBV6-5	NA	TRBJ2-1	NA	CASSYGDSGNEQFF
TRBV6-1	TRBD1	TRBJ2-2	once	CASSGGQGPTLGTGELFF
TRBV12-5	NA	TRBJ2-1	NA	CASGQGSYNEQFF
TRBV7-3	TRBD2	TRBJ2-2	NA	CASSLGLAGAGELFF
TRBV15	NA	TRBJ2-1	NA	CATSSTRSSYNEQFF
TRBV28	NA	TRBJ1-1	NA	CASSPMTGANTEAFF
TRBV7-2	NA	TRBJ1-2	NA	CASSSPGTGLGYTF
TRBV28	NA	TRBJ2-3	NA	CASSSLVASAADTQYF